This TCR beta chain was identified in a study of T cells in Graves' hyperthyroidism and ophthalmopathy. Many counts were recorded for this clonotype. Lactation, pregnancy, other autoimmune disease or uncontrolled infection led to exclusion of patients. Amplification yielded TCR beta CDR3 regions, with RNA transcripts as the source. The TCR CDR3 first-round RT-PCR relied on the HTBI primer set. One entry per CDR3 protein, called by TCRdb with MiXCR from the multiplex PCR reads. Found here are around 350,000 distinct CDR3 sequences, 13% of them singletons; the top ten hold 9% to 9.5%. Trimming pared 6 bases from V and 7 bases from J, leaving 18 bases between. The CDR3 is made up of 15 amino acids. Germline values: CDR1 SEHNR, CDR2 FQNEAQ (reference sequence).

This receptor was taken from a woman between 18 and 29 years old with Graves' hyperthyroidism. The V and J genes are TRBV7-9 and TRBJ2-2, with a tentative D call TRBD2 (6 bases). Sequencing used blood. CDR3 sequence: CASRSGTWRGGELFF. The DNA of the CDR3 is TGTGCCAGCAGGTCCGGGACGTGGAGGGGCGGGGAGCTGTTTTTT.